The 32 T cell receptor beta chains below all came from one sample that was sequenced in a study of identical twins. MiXCR, run by TCRdb on the 5' RACE reads, gives a single entry per CDR3 protein. The data contain around 570,000 distinct CDR3 sequences, around 9.6% of them singletons. The same sample was also studied in work on yellow fever vaccine responses in identical twins.

Material: PBMCs. The receptor set was obtained from a woman younger than 30 in good health.

The V call is TRBV6-1, the J call TRBJ2-1, with 9 bases that match TRBD1. The CDR3 sequence is 15 residues long. CDR1 is MNHNS, CDR2 SASEGT, per germline. J gave up 5 bases and V 4 bases, and 6 bases lay outside the gene matches. In DNA, the CDR3 is TGTGCCAGCAGTGCGGACAGGGGTTTTAACAATGAGCAGTTCTTC. This translates into CASSADRGFNNEQFF.

This clonotype was seen many times. The chain combines TRBV3-1 with TRBJ2-5; TRBD1 aligns across 8 bases. CDR3 length: 16 amino acids. The germline CDR1 and CDR2 sequences are LGHDT and YNNKEL (reference sequence). V dropped 0 bases and J dropped 4; count of bases not matched to a gene: 7. The CDR3 nucleotides read TGTGCCAGCAGCCAAGACGAGACAGGGGCAATAGAGACCCAGTACTTC. It translates to CASSQDETGAIETQYF.

This clonotype turned up a few times. The V call is TRBV15, the J call TRBJ2-2; 9 nucleotides agree with TRBD1. The V gene end was trimmed by 3 bases and the J gene end by 0 bases; junction bases not matched to a gene: 5. Germline lookup yields CDR1 LNHNV and CDR2 YYDKDF (reference sequence). The CDR3 is made up of 17 amino acids. Here the CDR3 DNA reads TGTGCCACCAGCAGGGACACAGGGGGCTCGAACACCGGGGAGCTGTTTTTT. This codes for CATSRDTGGSNTGELFF.

In its sample, this clonotype was seen a few times. The chain couples TRBV6-5 to TRBJ1-4, with a weak D call TRBD1 (6 bases). Germline CDR1 MNHEY, CDR2 SVGAGI. V was shortened by 6 bases and J by 11 bases, with 10 bases between the two germline ends. This CDR3 contains 11 residues. CDR3 sequence (DNA): TGTGCCAGCAGCACTCAGGGGAAACTGTTTTTT. As protein: CASSTQGKLFF.

This clonotype was counted a single time. The chain is built from TRBV9 and TRBJ2-2; D unclear. The V gene's germline CDR1 is SGDLS and CDR2 YYNGEE. The length of the CDR3 is 16 residues. The V end lost 0 bases, the J end lost 4 bases, and 13 bases lay between the germline ends. This CDR3 is CASSVAPGWGTGELFF. The CDR3, as DNA: TGTGCCAGCAGCGTAGCCCCCGGGTGGGGCACCGGGGAGCTGTTTTTT.

The chain couples TRBV5-1 to TRBJ2-7; the match to TRBD2 covers 9 bases. Per the germline V gene, CDR1 is SGHRS and CDR2 is YFSETQ. After removal of 1 base from V and 2 bases from J, the junction contained 4 bases not matched to a gene. The CDR3 has 15 residues. CDR3 region: CASSLLAGSTYEQYF. The CDR3 DNA is TGCGCCAGCAGCTTGCTAGCGGGGTCGACCTACGAGCAGTACTTC.

V gene TRBV2 combines with J gene TRBJ1-1; no clear D gene. CDR3 length: 14 amino acids. Germline V gene lookup returns CDR1 SNHLY and CDR2 FYNNEI. Trimming took off 1 base at V and 4 bases at J, with 10 bases between the two ends. DNA of the CDR3: TGTGCCAGCAGTGAAGTAAGTGCGGGCACTGAAGCTTTCTTT. It codes for CASSEVSAGTEAFF.

This clonotype has at least ten counts. This rearrangement joins TRBV7-2 to TRBJ2-1; 10 positions agree with TRBD2. This CDR3 comprises 14 residues. CDR1 SGHTA and CDR2 FQGNSA come from the germline V gene. V shed 6 bases and J 8 bases; nucleotides not matched to a gene: 7. The CDR3 reads CASSSGLANDEQFF. CDR3 coding DNA: TGTGCCAGCAGTTCGGGACTAGCGAACGATGAGCAGTTCTTC.

V usage is TRBV6-1 and J usage is TRBJ1-2; tentative D call: TRBD1 (6 bases). The CDR3 length is 14 residues. Looked up from germline, CDR1 is MNHNS and CDR2 is SASEGT. The V end lost 0 bases, the J end lost 4 bases, and 9 bases lay between the germline ends. CDR3 DNA sequence: TGTGCCAGCAGTGAAGCGGGGGGGCCCTATGGCTACACCTTC. Protein: CASSEAGGPYGYTF.

This clonotype was counted many times. This chain links TRBV12-3 or TRBV12-4 with TRBJ1-1; tentative D call: TRBD1 (5 bases). This CDR3 region has 15 residues. V shed 5 bases and J shed 2 bases, with 15 bases lying between them. CDR3 coding DNA: TGTGCCAGCAGTACCCCGACTCAGGGAAACACTGAAGCTTTCTTT. This codes for CASSTPTQGNTEAFF.

Ten or more counts support this clonotype. The V call is TRBV27, the J call TRBJ2-7; 8 nucleotides line up with TRBD1. V dropped 5 bases and J dropped 3; count of bases not matched to a gene: 3. Germline V gives CDR1 MNHEY, CDR2 SMNVEV (reference sequence). CDR3 length: 13 amino acids. As DNA, the CDR3 is TGTGCCAGCAGTAGAGGACAGGGCTACGAGCAGTACTTC. As protein: CASSRGQGYEQYF.

Ten or more counts support this clonotype. The chain links TRBV29-1 to TRBJ2-3; the D gene is possibly TRBD1 (6 bases). The germline CDR1 and CDR2 sequences are SQVTM and ANQGSEA. CDR3 size: 14 residues. Trimming left V 7 bases short and J 0 bases short, with 14 bases between. CDR3 region: CSGRLGQSTDTQYF. For the CDR3, the DNA is TGCAGCGGGCGATTAGGACAGAGCACAGATACGCAGTATTTT.

At least ten counts were recorded for this clonotype. This chain connects TRBV7-2 to TRBJ1-4; D gene uncertain. V lost 4 bases and J 6 bases, leaving 12 bases between the germline ends. The CDR3 contains 14 residues. CDR1 and CDR2 from the germline V gene are SGHTA and FQGNSA. CDR3 in DNA: TGTGCCAGCAGCTCTACACCGCGGCATGAAAAACTGTTTTTT. Its translation is CASSSTPRHEKLFF.

This clonotype occurred a few times. This rearrangement joins TRBV25-1 to TRBJ2-3; possible D gene TRBD2, 6 bases. The V end lost 8 bases, the J end lost 4 bases, and 19 bases lay between the germline ends. This CDR3 is 15 amino acids long. Germline V lookup: CDR1 MGHDK, CDR2 SYGVNS. The CDR3 region is CASGTLEGRPDTQYF. CDR3 nucleotides: TGTGCCAGCGGGACCTTGGAGGGGCGCCCAGATACGCAGTATTTT.

The rearrangement joins TRBV27 to TRBJ2-5, with 7 bases aligning to TRBD2. V was clipped by 3 bases and J by 1 base; unmatched bases: 8. The CDR3 is 16 residues long. Looked up from germline, CDR1 is MNHEY and CDR2 is SMNVEV (reference sequence). CDR3: CASSFLAGKGQETQYF. The CDR3 bases are TGTGCCAGCAGTTTTTTAGCGGGCAAAGGCCAAGAGACCCAGTACTTC.

This clonotype showed up just a few times. This chain uses TRBV27 with TRBJ1-2, with TRBD1 identical over 7 bases. CDR1 MNHEY and CDR2 SMNVEV come from the germline V gene (reference sequence). The CDR3 length is 13 residues. J was trimmed by 7 bases and V by 8 bases; bases with no gene match: 10. The DNA for the CDR3 is TGTGCCAGCTCTAGACAGGGCGGTCCTGGCTACACCTTC. Amino acid sequence: CASSRQGGPGYTF.

This clonotype was observed a few times. This chain uses TRBV4-3 with TRBJ2-4; TRBD2 might be the D (5 bases). The germline CDR1 and CDR2 sequences are LGHNA and YSLEER. Trimming left V 0 bases short and J 0 bases short, with 18 bases between. This CDR3 region has 19 residues. CDR3 sequence (DNA): TGCGCCAGCAGCCAAGATCGTCCCGGAGGACTGCTAGCCAAAAACATTCAGTACTTC. Protein: CASSQDRPGGLLAKNIQYF.

This clonotype was picked up a small number of times. The chain has TRBV6-2 or TRBV6-3 and TRBJ2-7; TRBD2 matches 7 bases. CDR1 MNHEY and CDR2 SVGEGT come from the germline V gene. The CDR3 is 16 amino acids. J gave up 2 bases and V 6 bases, and 13 bases lay outside the gene matches. The CDR3 here is CASSPDPGRRPYEQYF. DNA of the CDR3: TGTGCCAGCAGCCCCGACCCCGGGAGGCGACCCTACGAGCAGTACTTC.

This clonotype was observed at least ten times. The rearrangement joins TRBV6-2 or TRBV6-3 to TRBJ2-3; 10 bases align to TRBD1. With 2 bases clipped from V and 4 bases from J, the junction kept 0 bases outside the gene matches. The germline CDR1 and CDR2 sequences are MNHEY and SVGEGT. This CDR3 spans 14 amino acids. The chain's CDR3 is CASSYGQGADTQYF. In DNA form, the CDR3 reads TGTGCCAGCAGTTACGGACAGGGGGCAGATACGCAGTATTTT.

This chain connects TRBV7-9 to TRBJ2-7; TRBD1 agrees at 7 bases. The CDR3 consists of 13 residues. Per the germline V gene, CDR1 is SEHNR and CDR2 is FQNEAQ (reference sequence). With V trimmed by 7 bases and J by 5 bases, 8 bases remained unmatched. CDR3 sequence: CASKSDRAHEQYF. DNA of the CDR3: TGTGCCAGCAAATCCGACAGGGCCCACGAGCAGTACTTC.

This clonotype was counted between two and nine times. The chain uses TRBV12-3 or TRBV12-4 and TRBJ2-7; perhaps TRBD1 as D (5 bases). V lost 4 bases, J lost 3 bases, and 19 bases lay in between. There are 16 residues in the CDR3. CDR3 amino acids: CASSSGLETPIYEQYF. The CDR3 DNA is TGTGCCAGCAGTTCAGGGTTGGAGACACCAATCTACGAGCAGTACTTC.

This clonotype was counted many times. This chain uses TRBV20-1 with TRBJ2-1, with D maybe TRBD2 (5 bases). This CDR3 has 16 residues. Germline V lookup: CDR1 DFQATT, CDR2 SNEGSKA (reference sequence). The V end was cut by 0 bases, the J end by 3 bases, with 15 bases between. This CDR3 reads CSARDVLERNYNEQFF. CDR3 DNA sequence: TGCAGTGCTAGAGATGTTTTGGAGCGGAACTACAATGAGCAGTTCTTC.

The V and J genes are TRBV24-1 and TRBJ2-3, with 9 bases fitting TRBD2. The junction had 5 bases not matched to a gene; V was cut back by 9 bases and J by 2 bases. This CDR3 has 14 amino acids. Germline assignment: CDR1 KGHDR and CDR2 SFDVKD. CDR3 DNA: TGTGCCACCGGTACTAGCGGGTTCACAGATACGCAGTATTTT. Its translation: CATGTSGFTDTQYF.

This clonotype was picked up many times. One end of the junction is discordant with germline, which a read error may explain. The chain employs TRBV7-9 and TRBJ2-2; D remains unclear. The germline V gene encodes CDR1 SEHNR and CDR2 FQNEAQ (reference sequence). The CDR3 sequence is 11 residues long. The DNA of the CDR3 is TGTGCCAGCAGTTTAGTCGGGGAGCTGTTTTTT. Its protein is CASSLVGELFF.

This clonotype was detected once. The V gene is TRBV7-8, the J gene TRBJ2-1; 11 positions agree with TRBD1. The CDR3 extends over 18 amino acids. V lost 1 base, J lost 6 bases, and 11 bases stayed unmatched. Germline V CDR1 and CDR2: SGHVS, FQNEAQ. CDR3: CASSLGGTGGFNPNEQFF. The CDR3 nucleotides are TGTGCCAGCAGCTTAGGGGGGACAGGGGGTTTCAATCCCAATGAGCAGTTCTTC. The whole variable domain, remainder taken from reference TRBV7-8 and TRBJ2-1, is GAGVSQSPRYKVAKRGQDVALRCDPISGHVSLFWYQQALGQGPEFLTYFQNEAQLDKSGLPSDRFFAERPEGSVSTLKIQRTQQEDSAVYLCASSLGGTGGFNPNEQFFGPGTRLTVL.

This clonotype was counted a few times. The chain recombines TRBV7-9 with TRBJ2-2, with unresolved D. The CDR3 runs 15 residues. V was pared by 5 bases and J by 0 bases, with 10 bases between. The germline V gene has CDR1 SEHNR and CDR2 FQNEAQ (reference sequence). CDR3: CASSPFVANTGELFF. DNA of the CDR3: TGTGCCAGCAGCCCGTTCGTTGCGAACACCGGGGAGCTGTTTTTT.

This clonotype was seen ten or more times. The chain couples TRBV6-2 or TRBV6-3 to TRBJ1-1; D remains ambiguous. The germline V gene encodes CDR1 MNHEY and CDR2 SVGEGT. The CDR3 contains 13 residues. V was shortened by 4 bases and J by 5 bases, with 11 bases between the two germline ends. The CDR3 DNA is TGTGCCAGCAGTTCCAAAGGTGAGACTGAAGCTTTCTTT. Translating it yields CASSSKGETEAFF.

The genes are TRBV2 and TRBJ2-1; 7 bases align to TRBD1. The CDR3 is 16 amino acids. V shed 6 bases, J shed 7 bases, and the junction held 15 bases outside the gene matches. CDR1 SNHLY and CDR2 FYNNEI come from the germline V gene. The CDR3 nucleotides read TGTGCCAGCAGCAAGCGGACAGGCTTAGCCGCGAATGAGCAGTTCTTC. Its protein is CASSKRTGLAANEQFF. Looking up the rest from reference TRBV2 and TRBJ2-1 gives the full variable domain: EPEVTQTPSHQVTQMGQEVILRCVPISNHLYFYWYRQILGQKVEFLVSFYNNEISEKSEIFDDQFSVERPDGSNFTLKIRSTKLEDSAMYFCASSKRTGLAANEQFFGPGTRLTVL.

The V gene is TRBV28, the J gene TRBJ2-5; 11 bases are a match to TRBD1. Germline trimming cut 5 bases from V and 3 bases from J; bases unmatched to any gene: 8. The CDR3 contains 16 residues. Germline lookup yields CDR1 MDHEN and CDR2 SYDVKM. The CDR3 DNA is TGTGCCAGCAGTGCTCTGGACAGGGGGCATAAAGAGACCCAGTACTTC. Residues: CASSALDRGHKETQYF.

V is TRBV20-1 and J is TRBJ1-6, with 10 bases lining up with TRBD1. The V gene end was trimmed by 6 bases and the J gene end by 7 bases; junction bases not matched to a gene: 9. The CDR3 totals 15 residues. Per germline, CDR1 DFQATT and CDR2 SNEGSKA (reference sequence). The CDR3 coding sequence is TGCAGTGCCACGGGACAGGGGAAAGAAAATTCACCCCTCCACTTT. It specifies CSATGQGKENSPLHF.

The chain joins TRBV2 to TRBJ2-1, with D perhaps matching TRBD2 (7 bases). Germline assignment: CDR1 SNHLY and CDR2 FYNNEI. The germline V and J ends were trimmed by 5 bases and 5 bases, with 10 bases remaining between them. CDR3 length equals 13 residues. This chain's CDR3 is CASSRGRDNEQFF. Written as DNA, the CDR3 is TGTGCCAGCAGTAGGGGGAGGGACAATGAGCAGTTCTTC.

Only a few counts were recorded for this clonotype. The V gene is TRBV5-1, the J gene TRBJ2-7; D is possibly TRBD2 (7 bases). Germline loops: CDR1 SGHRS, CDR2 YFSETQ. Trimming took 4 bases from V and 4 from J, leaving 18 bases between them. CDR3 size: 15 residues. As DNA, the CDR3 is TGCGCCAGCAGCGAGAAGGGGGGGGAGCATTACGAGCAGTACTTC. This encodes CASSEKGGEHYEQYF.